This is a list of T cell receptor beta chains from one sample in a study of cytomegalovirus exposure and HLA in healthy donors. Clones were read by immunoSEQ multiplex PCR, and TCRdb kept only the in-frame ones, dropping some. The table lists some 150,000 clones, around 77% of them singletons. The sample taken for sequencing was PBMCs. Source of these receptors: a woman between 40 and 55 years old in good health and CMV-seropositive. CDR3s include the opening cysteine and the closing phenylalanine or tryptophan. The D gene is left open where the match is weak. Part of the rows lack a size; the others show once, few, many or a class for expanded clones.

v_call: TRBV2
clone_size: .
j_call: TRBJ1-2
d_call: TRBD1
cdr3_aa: CASSPDRALWGYTF
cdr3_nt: TGTGCCAGCAGTCCCGACAGGGCCCTTTGGGGCTACACCTTC

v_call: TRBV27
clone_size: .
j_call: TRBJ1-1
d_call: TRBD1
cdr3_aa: CASSLSLGAGGTEAFF
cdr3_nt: TGTGCCAGCAGTTTATCTCTGGGTGCAGGGGGCACTGAAGCTTTCTTT

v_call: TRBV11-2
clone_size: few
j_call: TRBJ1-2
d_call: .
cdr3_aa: CASRSLGPDYGYTF
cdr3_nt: TGTGCCAGCAGGTCCTTGGGGCCCGACTATGGCTACACCTTC

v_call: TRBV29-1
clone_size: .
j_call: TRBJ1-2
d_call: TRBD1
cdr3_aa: CSVGTGEDGYTF
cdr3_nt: TGCAGCGTCGGGACAGGGGAGGATGGCTACACCTTC

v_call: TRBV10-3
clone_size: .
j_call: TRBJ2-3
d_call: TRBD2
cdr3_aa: CAISDTSGGTDTQYF
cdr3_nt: TGTGCCATCAGTGACACTAGCGGGGGGACAGATACGCAGTATTTT

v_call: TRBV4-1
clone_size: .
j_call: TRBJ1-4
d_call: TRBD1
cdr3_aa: CASSPATGIANEKLFF
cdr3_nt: TGCGCCAGCAGCCCAGCGACAGGGATCGCCAATGAAAAACTGTTTTTT

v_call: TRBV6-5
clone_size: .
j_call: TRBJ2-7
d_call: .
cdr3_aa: CASSNRANEQYF
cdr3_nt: TGTGCCAGCAGTAACAGGGCCAACGAGCAGTACTTC

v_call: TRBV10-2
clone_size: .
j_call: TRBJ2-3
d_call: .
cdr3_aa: CASSEAGLDTQYF
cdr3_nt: TGCGCCAGCAGTGAGGCAGGGTTGGATACGCAGTATTTT

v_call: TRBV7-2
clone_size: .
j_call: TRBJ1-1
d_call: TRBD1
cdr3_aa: CASSPPRDRKNTEAFF
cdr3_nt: TGTGCCAGCAGCCCCCCACGGGACAGGAAGAACACTGAAGCTTTCTTT

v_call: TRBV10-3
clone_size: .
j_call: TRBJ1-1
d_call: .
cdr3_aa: CAVRVEVNTEAFF
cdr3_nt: TGTGCCGTACGAGTGGAGGTGAACACTGAAGCTTTCTTT

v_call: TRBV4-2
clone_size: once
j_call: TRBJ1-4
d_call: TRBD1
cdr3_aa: CASSRRDRTSTNEKLFF
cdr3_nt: TGTGCCAGCAGCCGTCGGGACAGGACCTCAACTAATGAAAAACTGTTTTTT

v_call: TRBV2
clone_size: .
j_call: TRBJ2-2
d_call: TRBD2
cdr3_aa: CASSDGLAGGYGELFF
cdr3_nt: TGTGCCAGCAGTGACGGACTAGCGGGGGGGTACGGGGAGCTGTTTTTT

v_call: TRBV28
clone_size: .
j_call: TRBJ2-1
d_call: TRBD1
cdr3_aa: CASSPGQGNSYNEQFF
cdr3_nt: TGTGCCAGCAGCCCGGGACAGGGGAATTCCTACAATGAGCAGTTCTTC

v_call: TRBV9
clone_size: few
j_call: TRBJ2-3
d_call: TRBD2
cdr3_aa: CASSASDSGGHVFYTDTQYF
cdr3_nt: TGTGCCAGCAGCGCTTCCGATAGCGGGGGCCACGTTTTTTACACAGATACGCAGTATTTT

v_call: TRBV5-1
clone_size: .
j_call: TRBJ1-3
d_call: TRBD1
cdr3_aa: CASSSHSPRDRVVGNTIYF
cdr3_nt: TGCGCCAGCAGCTCCCACTCTCCCCGGGACAGGGTTGTTGGAAACACCATATATTTT

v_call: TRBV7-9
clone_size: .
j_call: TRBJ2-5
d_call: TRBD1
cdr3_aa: CASSSHRLQGRYQETQYF
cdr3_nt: TGTGCCAGCAGCTCGCACCGGCTACAGGGGCGATACCAAGAGACCCAGTACTTC